This paragraph reports one T cell receptor beta chain. This sample was included in a study of T cells in Graves' hyperthyroidism and ophthalmopathy. CDR1 is DFQATT and CDR2 is SNEGSKA in the germline V gene (reference sequence). V was trimmed by 3 bases and J by 6 bases, leaving 12 bases between them. The CDR3 totals 14 residues. Amplified TCR beta CDR3 regions came from RNA transcripts. The study used the HTBI primer set for a first-round RT-PCR of the TCR CDR3. TCRdb recomputed calls from the multiplex PCR reads with MiXCR, one row per CDR3 protein. The repertoire holds approximately 720,000 distinct CDR3 sequences, with 18% as singletons. Lactation, pregnancy, other autoimmune disease or uncontrolled infection excluded patients. Clinicians diagnosed patients from clinical symptoms, serum thyroxine and TRAb, thyroid ultrasound and orbital computed tomography.

What was sequenced was blood. This TCR was recovered from a woman aged 50 to 60 with Graves' hyperthyroidism that later progressed to Graves' ophthalmopathy. The chain employs TRBV20-1 and TRBJ1-6, with D perhaps TRBD1 (6 bases). The CDR3 nucleotides are TGCAGTGCTAGGGGGGGGACAAGTAATTCACCCCTCCACTTT. Translating gives CSARGGTSNSPLHF.